Presented here are 29 T cell receptor beta chains from one specimen sequenced in a study of cytomegalovirus exposure and HLA in healthy donors. A multiplex PCR was run with 60 Vbeta primers and 13 Jbeta primers. Assay: immunoSEQ multiplex PCR; the TCRdb copy retains only in-frame clones and omits some. The table records 85,000 to 120,000 clones, roughly four fifths of them present only once. Specimen: PBMCs. The receptor source for this set is a man aged 50 to 59 in good health and CMV-seronegative.

V gene TRBV19 combines with J gene TRBJ1-6; maybe TRBD1 (6 bases). This CDR3 spans 14 amino acids. With 5 bases removed from V and 5 bases from J, the gap between germline ends came to 10 bases. Germline CDR1 and CDR2: LNHDA and SQIVND (reference sequence). CDR3 in amino acids: CASSPGDNNSPLHF. CDR3 sequence (DNA): TGTGCCAGTAGTCCCGGGGACAATAATTCACCCCTCCACTTT.

CDR3 coding DNA: TGTGCCAGCAGCCTCACCCCCCTAACTGAAGCTTTCTTT. Protein: CASSLTPLTEAFF. The genes are TRBV27 and TRBJ1-1; no reliable D call. CDR1 and CDR2 from the germline V gene are MNHEY and SMNVEV (reference sequence). V lost 6 bases and J lost 5, with 13 bases in between. The CDR3 is 13 amino acids.

A remark on this clone: Sequence at one end of the junction differs from germline and may be a read error. This sequence joins TRBV6-5 and TRBJ2-2, with D possibly matching TRBD1 (6 bases). Germline CDR1 is MNHEY and CDR2 is SVGAGI. The CDR3 spans 15 residues. The CDR3 reads CASGYRPTGNGELFF. The DNA for the CDR3 is TGTGCCAGCGGTTACAGGCCTACAGGGAACGGGGAGCTGTTTTTT.

This clone was seen a single time. The CDR3 DNA is TGTGCCAGCAGCTTAGCGCCGACAGGCATCGGGCCCCAGCATTTT. Protein sequence: CASSLAPTGIGPQHF. This chain uses TRBV7-6 with TRBJ1-5; possible D gene TRBD1, 6 bases. The germline V gene encodes CDR1 SGHVS and CDR2 FNYEAQ. Trimming removed 0 bases at V and 9 bases at J, with 15 bases between. This CDR3 is 15 amino acids long.

This clone has just a few counts. This chain connects TRBV6-5 to TRBJ1-4; no firm D call. The CDR3 is 14 amino acids. V lost 6 bases, J lost 8 bases, and 16 bases lay in between. Germline values: CDR1 MNHEY, CDR2 SVGAGI. CDR3 nucleotides: TGTGCCAGCAGACCACTTCTCCAACCGGAAAAACTGTTTTTT. Encoded protein: CASRPLLQPEKLFF.

The rearrangement joins TRBV28 to TRBJ2-3; D uncertain. There are 12 residues in the CDR3. V was trimmed by 8 bases and J by 1 base, leaving 7 bases between them. The germline CDR1 and CDR2 sequences are MDHEN and SYDVKM. For the CDR3, the DNA is TGTGCCAGCGCGAGCGGCACAGATACGCAGTATTTT. It specifies CASASGTDTQYF.

The chain recombines TRBV4-2 with TRBJ1-2, with a tentative D call TRBD1 (5 bases). The V end lost 0 bases, the J end lost 4 bases, and 18 bases lay between the germline ends. The CDR3 has 17 amino acids. Germline V CDR1 and CDR2: LGHNA, YNFKEQ. The CDR3 sequence: CASSQELRAQVGYGYTF. The CDR3 DNA is TGTGCCAGCAGCCAAGAGCTAAGGGCACAGGTGGGCTATGGCTACACCTTC.

This rearrangement joins TRBV6-7 to TRBJ2-5; 7 nucleotides line up with TRBD1. The tail of the sequence fits TRBJ2-7 better, so the J call may be wrong. TRBV6-7 is labeled an ORF, and its function is uncertain. CDR3 length: 14 residues. CDR3 nucleotides: TGTGCCAGCAGTTACGGGTTACAGGGGTACGAGCAGTACTTC. Protein sequence: CASSYGLQGYEQYF.

Notes on this clone: Compared with germline, one end of the junction differs, possibly owing to a read error. The chain couples TRBV28 to TRBJ1-2; TRBD1 aligns across 7 bases. The CDR3 runs 14 residues. The germline CDR1 and CDR2 sequences are MDHEN and SYDVKM. CDR3 sequence reads: CASSSQGLNYGYAF. CDR3 nucleotides: TGTGCCAGCAGTTCACAGGGGCTTAACTATGGCTACGCCTTC.

V gene TRBV19 combines with J gene TRBJ2-7; the D gene is possibly TRBD2 (5 bases). CDR1 and CDR2 (germline): LNHDA, SQIVND (reference sequence). This CDR3 is built from 14 residues. Deletions cut 3 bases from V and 3 bases from J, with 12 bases between. CDR3 residues: CASSIPGFLYEQYF. CDR3 coding DNA: TGTGCCAGTAGTATTCCGGGGTTTCTCTACGAGCAGTACTTC.

This chain joins TRBV5-1 and TRBJ2-2; 13 bases align to TRBD2. The CDR3 has 16 amino acids. In germline, CDR1 is SGHRS, CDR2 YFSETQ. Trimming removed 3 bases from V and 5 bases from J; junction bases left unmatched: 4. The CDR3 region has the DNA TGCGCCAGCAGCTCCTCGGGACTAGCGGGAACCGGGGAGCTGTTTTTT. Translation gives CASSSSGLAGTGELFF.

The chain is built from TRBV4-3 and TRBJ1-1; D unresolved. The V end lost 4 bases, the J end lost 0 bases, and 6 bases lay between the germline ends. The germline V gene has CDR1 LGHNA and CDR2 YSLEER. The length of the CDR3 is 13 residues. Written as DNA, the CDR3 is TGCGCCAGCAGCCCCGGGGTGAACACTGAAGCTTTCTTT. It codes for CASSPGVNTEAFF.

The chain employs TRBV19 and TRBJ1-5; D might be TRBD1 (6 bases). Germline V CDR1 and CDR2: LNHDA, SQIVND (reference sequence). Deletions cut 0 bases from V and 4 bases from J, with 10 bases between. The CDR3 has 15 residues. CDR3 in DNA: TGTGCCAGTAGTATAGATCGGGACATAAATCAGCCCCAGCATTTT. Amino acid sequence: CASSIDRDINQPQHF.

Comment on this clone: This sample also contains other DNA sequences that code for the same CDR3. The V and J genes are TRBV18 and TRBJ2-3; 7 positions agree with TRBD2. The germline V gene encodes CDR1 KGHSH and CDR2 LQKENI. The length of the CDR3 is 14 residues. V dropped 3 bases and J dropped 2; count of bases not matched to a gene: 2. The CDR3: CASSPLADTDTQYF. The CDR3, as DNA: TGTGCCAGCTCACCTCTAGCGGACACAGATACGCAGTATTTT.

The V and J genes are TRBV11-3 and TRBJ2-1; D might be TRBD2 (7 bases). The CDR3 runs 16 residues. The germline CDR1 and CDR2 sequences are SGHNT and YENEEA. Deletions cut 6 bases from V and 8 bases from J, with 23 bases between. CDR3 protein: CASSRGLGGPWDEQFF. The CDR3 DNA reads TGTGCCAGCAGTCGAGGCCTCGGGGGGCCGTGGGATGAGCAGTTCTTC.

The chain is built from TRBV2 and TRBJ2-5; D possibly corresponds to TRBD2 (5 bases). The CDR3 loop spans 14 amino acids. Trimming took off 5 bases at V and 4 bases at J, with 14 bases between the two ends. Germline V gene data show CDR1 as SNHLY and CDR2 as FYNNEI. The CDR3 reads CASSRDPAVETQYF. CDR3 DNA: TGTGCCAGCAGTCGGGATCCGGCGGTAGAGACCCAGTACTTC.

V is TRBV2 and J is TRBJ2-7; D is possibly TRBD1 (6 bases). CDR1 is SNHLY, CDR2 FYNNEI, per germline. Deletions cut 0 bases from V and 7 bases from J, with 13 bases between. CDR3 length equals 14 residues. This CDR3 is CASSEASTGIEQYV. CDR3 coding DNA: TGTGCCAGCAGTGAAGCTTCTACAGGGATTGAGCAGTACGTC.

J is TRBJ2-1 and V is TRBV28, with 7 bases fitting TRBD2. V shed 7 bases, J shed 8 bases, and the junction held 8 bases outside the gene matches. The CDR3 length is 13 residues. Germline V CDR1 and CDR2: MDHEN, SYDVKM. The CDR3 DNA follows: TGTGCCAGCACATCCGGGACTATGGATGAGCAGTTCTTC. Translation: CASTSGTMDEQFF.

The chain joins TRBV7-3 to TRBJ2-2; no reliable D call. Germline values: CDR1 SGHTA, CDR2 FQGTGA. This CDR3 contains 12 residues. Trimming removed 8 bases at V and 4 bases at J, with 8 bases between. CDR3 region: CASSTGTGELFF. The CDR3 DNA reads TGTGCCAGCTCCACCGGCACCGGGGAGCTGTTTTTT.

V usage is TRBV18 and J usage is TRBJ2-3, with 10 bases fitting TRBD2. Germline CDR1 reads KGHSH; CDR2 reads LQKENI. The CDR3 contains 18 residues. The ends lost 3 bases at V and 2 bases at J; junction bases unmatched: 11. This chain's CDR3 is CASSPFSGLAVSTDTQYF. The CDR3 DNA reads as TGTGCCAGCTCACCTTTCTCCGGACTAGCGGTATCCACAGATACGCAGTATTTT.

The gene calls are TRBV7-3 and TRBJ1-3; tentatively, D is TRBD1 (5 bases). Trimming shortened V by 5 bases and J by 4 bases, and 15 bases separated the two germline ends. The germline V gene encodes CDR1 SGHTA and CDR2 FQGTGA. The CDR3 is made up of 15 amino acids. CDR3 protein: CASSPGTPGGNTIYF. DNA of the CDR3: TGTGCCAGCAGCCCTGGGACTCCCGGAGGAAACACCATATATTTT.

The chain is built from TRBV11-2 and TRBJ1-1; TRBD1 agrees at 7 bases. CDR3 size: 15 residues. V was clipped by 6 bases and J by 1 base; unmatched bases: 8. CDR1 is SGHAT and CDR2 is FQNNGV in the germline V gene. This CDR3 is CASRTHRGRNTEAFF. The CDR3 coding sequence is TGTGCCAGCAGGACACACAGGGGTCGGAACACTGAAGCTTTCTTT.

This chain joins TRBV18 and TRBJ2-6, with a possible D match to TRBD1 (6 bases). CDR3 length: 19 residues. Germline CDR1 and CDR2: KGHSH and LQKENI. V was trimmed by 8 bases and J by 0 bases, leaving 23 bases between them. Here the CDR3 reads CASPRTPGQPLSGANVLTF. CDR3 bases: TGTGCCAGCCCCCGTACCCCGGGACAACCGCTCTCTGGGGCCAACGTCCTGACTTTC.

This clone has just a few counts. The V and J genes are TRBV5-1 and TRBJ1-5; D is uncertain. The germline CDR1 and CDR2 sequences are SGHRS and YFSETQ. CDR3 size: 14 residues. V was shortened by 4 bases and J by 4 bases, with 12 bases between the two germline ends. In DNA, the CDR3 is TGCGCCAGCAGCCCCGATTCGGGAAATCAGCCCCAGCATTTT. Amino acid sequence: CASSPDSGNQPQHF. The full variable domain, its missing parts supplied by reference TRBV5-1 and TRBJ1-5, is KAGVTQTPRYLIKTRGQQVTLSCSPISGHRSVSWYQQTPGQGLQFLFEYFSETQRNKGNFPGRFSGRQFSNSRSEMNVSTLELGDSALYLCASSPDSGNQPQHFGDGTRLSIL.

This sequence joins TRBV29-1 and TRBJ2-2; D might be TRBD1 (6 bases). Trimming left V 6 bases short and J 3 bases short, with 8 bases between. The germline CDR1 and CDR2 sequences are SQVTM and ANQGSEA. The CDR3 has 12 amino acids. CDR3 nucleotide sequence: TGCAGCGTCGGACAGTACACCGGGGAGCTGTTTTTT. As protein: CSVGQYTGELFF.

This sequence joins TRBV5-1 and TRBJ2-5, with TRBD2 matching over 14 bases. This CDR3 contains 17 residues. V lost 4 bases to trimming and J lost 7 bases; unmatched junction nucleotides: 12. The V gene's germline CDR1 is SGHRS and CDR2 YFSETQ. The CDR3 nucleotides read TGCGCCAGCAGCCACACTTCGACTAGCGGGGGGGCCGGGACCCAGTACTTC. Its protein product is CASSHTSTSGGAGTQYF.

This chain connects TRBV2 to TRBJ2-5, with 7 bases identical to TRBD2. Germline V lookup: CDR1 SNHLY, CDR2 FYNNEI. The CDR3 covers 14 residues. V dropped 4 bases and J dropped 6; count of bases not matched to a gene: 8. The CDR3 sequence is CASSVLGTTQTQYF. CDR3 DNA sequence: TGTGCCAGCAGTGTACTAGGGACTACTCAGACCCAGTACTTC.

The chain recombines TRBV7-9 with TRBJ1-4; TRBD1 matches 9 bases. The trim removed 3 bases at V and 6 bases at J, leaving 5 bases unmatched. The CDR3 length is 15 residues. Germline assignment: CDR1 SEHNR and CDR2 FQNEAQ (reference sequence). The CDR3 sequence is CASSFAGTGHEKLFF. DNA for the CDR3: TGTGCCAGCAGCTTCGCCGGGACAGGGCATGAAAAACTGTTTTTT.

V gene TRBV7-7 combines with J gene TRBJ2-3, with TRBD2 matching 8 bases. The CDR3 runs 16 residues. With V trimmed by 3 bases and J by 0 bases, 5 bases remained unmatched. Germline V gene lookup returns CDR1 SSHAT and CDR2 FNYEAQ (reference sequence). CDR3 DNA: TGTGCCAGCAGCTTCGAGCGGGGGCCAAGCACAGATACGCAGTATTTT. As protein: CASSFERGPSTDTQYF.